This is a list of T cell receptor beta chains from one sample in a study of cytomegalovirus exposure and HLA in healthy donors. Generated by immunoSEQ multiplex PCR, the TCRdb table keeps only in-frame clones and is missing some. The table includes 97,000 or so clones, 60% to 80% detected once. Sequenced material: PBMCs. The source of these receptors is a male donor in good health and CMV-seropositive. The conserved cysteine and the conserved F or W are not part of the CDR3 here. The D gene is left open where the match is weak. A clone size is listed for some rows: how often the clone was seen (once, few, many), or a class if it is expanded.

ASTRTSGNTGELF	TRBV6-4	TRBJ2-2	NA	TRBD2
ASSPSTGSSYEQY	TRBV28	TRBJ2-7	NA	TRBD1
ASSVRQGSGYGYT	TRBV6-1	TRBJ1-2	NA	TRBD1
ASKAVTDTQY	TRBV28	TRBJ2-3	few	NA
ASSLGSTNEKLF	TRBV28	TRBJ1-4	NA	NA
ASSSRPGGGGTEAF	TRBV7-9	TRBJ1-1	NA	NA
ASSNDRGLREKLF	TRBV2	TRBJ1-4	NA	TRBD1
ASSLSIQGANVYT	TRBV5-1	TRBJ1-2	NA	NA
ASSRWAGENTEAF	TRBV7-2	TRBJ1-1	NA	NA
ASSLLAGGPDEQF	TRBV5-4	TRBJ2-1	NA	TRBD2
ASSFLLAGVTYEQY	TRBV7-9	TRBJ2-7	NA	TRBD2
ASSPTTKRYEQY	TRBV18	TRBJ2-7	NA	NA
ASSRNLQGYEQY	TRBV4-3	TRBJ2-7	NA	NA
ASRKSGGYTDTQY	TRBV7-9	TRBJ2-3	once	TRBD2
ASSTSGRNSNEQF	TRBV19	TRBJ2-1	few	TRBD2
ASTSQGYGYT	TRBV28	TRBJ1-2	few	TRBD1
ASRGGVYYEQY	TRBV19	TRBJ2-7	NA	NA
ASSERRGAMGQPQH	TRBV27	TRBJ1-5	once	NA
ASSLNRVSGNTIY	TRBV7-2	TRBJ1-3	NA	NA
SSSFGASGLTDTQY	TRBV7-9	TRBJ2-3	NA	TRBD2
ATSHATEAGELF	TRBV15	TRBJ2-2	once	NA
ASRATGELF	TRBV9	TRBJ2-2	NA	NA
ASTRDYYNEQF	TRBV2	TRBJ2-1	few	TRBD2
ASSASTDTQY	TRBV5-8	TRBJ2-3	NA	NA
ASSPGEASGTYEQY	TRBV9	TRBJ2-7	NA	TRBD2
ASSFGVGTGMELF	TRBV7-8	TRBJ2-2	NA	TRBD1
ASSYGNQGVNTEAF	TRBV6-5	TRBJ1-1	NA	TRBD1
ASSYAQGDEQF	TRBV6-6	TRBJ2-1	NA	TRBD1
ASFQPPRTDTQY	TRBV6-1	TRBJ2-3	NA	NA
ASSSTGGDNEKLF	TRBV28	TRBJ1-4	NA	NA
ASSLGTSGSQETQY	TRBV7-3	TRBJ2-5	NA	TRBD2
AWSQGYEQY	TRBV30	TRBJ2-7	NA	NA
ASSFGGRAYNEQF	TRBV7-9	TRBJ2-1	NA	TRBD2
ASSEIARDTQY	TRBV2	TRBJ2-3	NA	NA
ASSLAGGLTDTQY	TRBV11-2	TRBJ2-3	NA	TRBD2
ASSLPLNNEQF	TRBV11-1	TRBJ2-1	once	NA
ASSLGKQLGYEQY	TRBV13	TRBJ2-7	few	NA
ASSPGTRTDTQY	TRBV5-6	TRBJ2-3	NA	TRBD2
ASRDRELVYEQY	TRBV28	TRBJ2-7	NA	TRBD1
ASSLDDGGYGYT	TRBV7-2	TRBJ1-2	NA	NA